The following is a T cell receptor (beta chain) sequence with its context. No antigen is known for it. Molecular barcoding with unique molecular identifiers was used for the TCRbeta library. TCRdb called the PCR reads again in MiXCR, with one record for every CDR3 protein. The sample yields 250,000 to 400,000 distinct CDR3 sequences, approximately 20% seen once. Trimming pared 5 bases from V and 1 base from J, leaving 5 bases between. CDR3 length: 12 residues. This sample stems from a study of T-cell reconstitution after alpha-beta-depleted transplantation in children. Overall study findings and caveats: Elevated TCRbeta diversity at day 60 was traced, in some patients, to surviving recipient T cells and thymic progenitors.

The V and J genes are TRBV12-3 or TRBV12-4 and TRBJ1-2; no clear D. The clonotype comes from a male patient aged 5 to 17 who had a stem cell transplant for acute lymphoblastic leukemia, so the T cells may come from the graft donor. The sample here was PBMCs, mostly from graft donor cells, taken 180 days after TCRalphabeta/CD19-depleted stem cell transplant. The chain's CDR3 is CASSGLNYGYTF. The DNA of the CDR3 is TGTGCCAGCAGTGGACTTAACTATGGCTACACCTTC.